One sample yielded the 27 T cell receptor beta chains listed below, sequenced in a study of T cell repertoires in cytomegalovirus infection (dated by TCRdb to between 2018 and 2020). Sequencing was carried out with an Illumina HiSeq 1500. The public reads were reanalyzed by TCRdb: fastp trimming at Q25, MiXCR alignment, in-frame beta chains only. Rows are combined by CDR3 protein, so each entry shows the most common genes and DNA. A total of some 100,000 distinct CDR3 sequences appear in this sample, 23% of them only once. The biggest ten clones account for roughly 43% of the sample. Sequencing used CD8+ T cells from PBMCs. The receptors were sampled from a human donor in good health (CMV status not recorded). Some clones in this sample may be carry-over from other donors' samples.

This sequence joins TRBV6-2 or TRBV6-3 and TRBJ2-1; TRBD2 agrees at 10 bases. Germline CDR1 MNHEY, CDR2 SVGEGT. The CDR3 totals 16 residues. V was clipped by 3 bases and J by 7 bases; unmatched bases: 9. This CDR3 reads CASSYLSGGAGNEQFF. As DNA, the CDR3 is TGTGCCAGCAGTTATCTAAGCGGGGGGGCTGGGAATGAGCAGTTCTTC.

This clonotype was recorded a few times. V gene TRBV2 combines with J gene TRBJ2-3; D uncertain. V was cut by 7 bases and J by 2 bases, with 7 bases left in between. The length of the CDR3 is 12 residues. In germline, CDR1 is SNHLY, CDR2 FYNNEI. CDR3 amino acids: CASTVDTDTQYF. The CDR3 DNA follows: TGTGCCAGCACAGTTGACACAGATACGCAGTATTTT.

This clonotype was counted at least ten times. The J gene is TRBJ2-1, the V gene TRBV27, with a possible D match to TRBD2 (6 bases). The CDR3 extends over 18 amino acids. Germline V lookup: CDR1 MNHEY, CDR2 SMNVEV (reference sequence). V lost 6 bases and J 0 bases, leaving 21 bases between the germline ends. DNA for the CDR3: TGTGCCAGCAGGCTAGGGACTTCCCCGAGGAGCTCCTACAATGAGCAGTTCTTC. Its translation is CASRLGTSPRSSYNEQFF.

The V call is TRBV7-9, the J call TRBJ2-1; no reliable D call. The CDR3 is made up of 15 amino acids. Germline V gives CDR1 SEHNR, CDR2 FQNEAQ (reference sequence). With 2 bases removed from V and 7 bases from J, the gap between germline ends came to 15 bases. In DNA form, the CDR3 reads TGTGCCAGCAGCTTAAGTGAGGAAGCTTCTAATGAGCAGTTCTTC. Translated: CASSLSEEASNEQFF.

The chain carries TRBV5-1 and TRBJ1-1, with TRBD1 as a possible D gene (5 bases). Germline loops: CDR1 SGHRS, CDR2 YFSETQ. Trimming shortened V by 0 bases and J by 2 bases, and 14 bases separated the two germline ends. The CDR3 extends over 16 amino acids. CDR3 loop: CASSLAGAGSNTEAFF. The CDR3 region has the DNA TGCGCCAGCAGCTTGGCCGGGGCAGGGAGTAACACTGAAGCTTTCTTT. Full variable domain (missing parts from reference TRBV5-1 and TRBJ1-1): KAGVTQTPRYLIKTRGQQVTLSCSPISGHRSVSWYQQTPGQGLQFLFEYFSETQRNKGNFPGRFSGRQFSNSRSEMNVSTLELGDSALYLCASSLAGAGSNTEAFFGQGTRLTVV.

This clonotype was counted once. The chain recombines TRBV7-6 with TRBJ1-4; no clear D gene. CDR3 length: 15 residues. Trimming removed 6 bases from V and 0 bases from J, with 11 bases in between. Germline V gene sequence: CDR1 SGHVS, CDR2 FNYEAQ. This chain's CDR3 is CASRKNSATNEKLFF. DNA for the CDR3: TGTGCCAGCAGGAAAAACAGTGCAACTAATGAAAAACTGTTTTTT.

This clonotype was seen more than once but under ten times. The chain has TRBV7-9 and TRBJ2-1, with D unresolved. Germline CDR1 SEHNR, CDR2 FQNEAQ (reference sequence). This CDR3 region has 17 residues. The ends were cut back, 3 bases at V and 3 bases at J, with 18 bases in the middle. In DNA form, the CDR3 reads TGTGCCAGCAGCTTGAATAAGGGAACTCTCCTCTACAATGAGCAGTTCTTC. This translates into CASSLNKGTLLYNEQFF. The full variable domain, completed using reference TRBV7-9 and TRBJ2-1, is DTGVSQNPRHKITKRGQNVTFRCDPISEHNRLYWYRQTLGQGPEFLTYFQNEAQLEKSRLLSDRFSAERPKGSFSTLEIQRTEQGDSAMYLCASSLNKGTLLYNEQFFGPGTRLTVL.

This clonotype was seen at least ten times. This CDR3 is CASSLAPTKNIQYF. CDR3 nucleotide sequence: TGTGCCAGCAGCTTAGCGCCCACCAAAAACATTCAGTACTTC. The rearrangement uses TRBV7-2 and TRBJ2-4; no reliable D call. This CDR3 has 14 amino acids. Per germline, CDR1 SGHTA and CDR2 FQGNSA. Trimming took off 0 bases at V and 2 bases at J, with 5 bases between the two ends.

This clonotype has only a few counts. The chain recombines TRBV7-9 with TRBJ2-7, with no clear D. This CDR3 comprises 16 residues. V lost 3 bases and J 3 bases, leaving 18 bases between the germline ends. Germline values: CDR1 SEHNR, CDR2 FQNEAQ (reference sequence). This CDR3 is CASSFVPVEPDYEQYF. Written as DNA, the CDR3 is TGTGCCAGCAGCTTTGTTCCAGTAGAACCCGACTACGAGCAGTACTTC.

The rearrangement links TRBV19 to TRBJ2-5; 9 bases match TRBD1. Germline-derived CDR1 and CDR2 are LNHDA and SQIVND (reference sequence). This CDR3 spans 12 amino acids. The ends lost 5 bases at V and 10 bases at J; junction bases unmatched: 5. CDR3 region: CASSSDRGVQYF. For the CDR3, the DNA is TGTGCCAGTAGTTCGGACAGGGGAGTCCAGTACTTC.

The chain joins TRBV4-1 to TRBJ2-3; D possibly matches TRBD1 or TRBD2 (5 bases each). Germline V CDR1 and CDR2: MGHRA, YSYEKL. The V and J ends lost 0 bases and 5 bases respectively, with 15 bases between them. The CDR3 is made up of 16 amino acids. The CDR3 region has the DNA TGCGCCAGCAGCCAAGATTCCCGGGGCACAAGAGATACGCAGTATTTT. It specifies CASSQDSRGTRDTQYF.

The CDR3 region has the DNA TGTGCCAGCAGTTCCTTAGGTAGCGCTGAGCAGTACTTC. It encodes CASSSLGSAEQYF. The rearrangement uses TRBV12-3 or TRBV12-4 and TRBJ2-7; a weak D match, TRBD2 (5 bases). Trimming removed 4 bases at V and 7 bases at J, with 14 bases between. The CDR3 consists of 13 residues.

The rearrangement links TRBV20-1 to TRBJ2-7; 8 bases map to TRBD2. The junction had 9 bases not matched to a gene; V was cut back by 3 bases and J by 5 bases. The CDR3 extends over 14 amino acids. Looked up from germline, CDR1 is DFQATT and CDR2 is SNEGSKA (reference sequence). CDR3 amino acids: CSARGRAGDHEQYF. CDR3 DNA: TGCAGTGCTAGGGGCCGAGCGGGAGACCACGAGCAGTACTTC.

This chain connects TRBV12-5 to TRBJ1-2; tentatively, D is TRBD1 (6 bases). Germline lookup yields CDR1 LGHNT and CDR2 FRNRAP. The V end lost 1 base, the J end lost 8 bases, and 14 bases lay between the germline ends. This CDR3 region has 14 residues. The CDR3 here is CASGLGTAPYGYTF. The CDR3 bases are TGTGCTAGTGGTTTGGGGACAGCCCCCTACGGCTACACCTTC.

The CDR3 region is CASSHPREGQETQYF. The CDR3 DNA sequence: TGTGCCAGCAGTCATCCCCGGGAGGGCCAAGAGACCCAGTACTTC. The chain employs TRBV12-3 or TRBV12-4 and TRBJ2-5, with 8 nucleotides matching TRBD2. The J segment lost 1 base and the V segment lost 5 bases, leaving 6 bases of the junction unmatched. This CDR3 has 15 residues.

This chain uses TRBV4-2 with TRBJ2-1; 8 nucleotides agree with TRBD2. Germline assignment: CDR1 LGHNA and CDR2 YNFKEQ. V shed 6 bases, J shed 12 bases, and the junction held 16 bases outside the gene matches. The CDR3 covers 15 residues. The DNA for the CDR3 is TGTGCCAGCAGTTCGTACGGCGGGGGGTCCACGGGGCAGTTCTTC. Protein sequence: CASSSYGGGSTGQFF.

This clonotype was observed at least ten times. V is TRBV6-1 and J is TRBJ1-5; D remains ambiguous. The germline V and J ends were trimmed by 1 base and 4 bases, with 11 bases remaining between them. Germline lookup yields CDR1 MNHNS and CDR2 SASEGT. The CDR3 sequence is 15 residues long. CDR3 amino acids: CASSEVGVTNQPQHF. The CDR3 DNA reads TGTGCCAGCAGTGAAGTGGGAGTAACTAATCAGCCCCAGCATTTT.

The J gene is TRBJ2-1, the V gene TRBV4-1; 12 bases align to TRBD2. In germline, CDR1 is MGHRA, CDR2 YSYEKL. The V and J ends lost 1 base and 5 bases, in that order; junction bases with no gene match: 6. The CDR3 totals 17 residues. The CDR3 sequence is CASSQVLAGGPNNEQFF. The CDR3 DNA sequence: TGCGCCAGCAGCCAAGTTCTAGCGGGGGGGCCTAACAATGAGCAGTTCTTC.

The rearrangement links TRBV12-3 or TRBV12-4 to TRBJ1-5; D might be TRBD1 (6 bases). V dropped 6 bases and J dropped 0 bases, with 15 bases sitting between them. The CDR3 covers 16 residues. CDR3 nucleotide sequence: TGTGCCAGCAGGCCGAGGGGGGGTTATAGCAATCAGCCCCAGCATTTT. Its protein is CASRPRGGYSNQPQHF.

The chain links TRBV5-6 to TRBJ2-2; 7 nucleotides align to TRBD1. Germline assignment: CDR1 SGHDT and CDR2 YYEEEE. After removal of 3 bases from V and 6 bases from J, the junction contained 8 bases not matched to a gene. This CDR3 has 15 amino acids. The CDR3 bases are TGTGCCAGCAGCTCCGACAGGGACGGTGCCGGGGAGCTGTTTTTT. It codes for CASSSDRDGAGELFF.

The chain links TRBV12-3 or TRBV12-4 to TRBJ2-7; a weak D match, TRBD2 (5 bases). Trimming removed 5 bases from V and 3 bases from J, with 17 bases in between. The CDR3 runs to 15 residues. As DNA, the CDR3 is TGTGCCAGCAGTCTTCCAAGGGTGAGGGTCTACGAGCAGTACTTC. It encodes CASSLPRVRVYEQYF.

V and J are TRBV20-1 and TRBJ2-5; 15 bases line up with TRBD2. The CDR3 has 18 amino acids. Unmatched junction bases numbered 11, after V lost 5 bases and J lost 1 base. The germline CDR1 and CDR2 sequences are DFQATT and SNEGSKA (reference sequence). CDR3 in DNA: TGCAGTGCTGCTAAAGGACTAGCGGGAGGGACCCCCCAAGAGACCCAGTACTTC. As protein: CSAAKGLAGGTPQETQYF.

This clonotype was recorded many times. The V gene is TRBV7-9, the J gene TRBJ2-7; 8 nucleotides agree with TRBD1. J lost 5 bases, V lost 1 base, and 16 bases had no gene match. Germline loops: CDR1 SEHNR, CDR2 FQNEAQ (reference sequence). The CDR3 is 18 amino acids. The CDR3 nucleotides are TGTGCCAGCAGCTTAGTAGGACAGGGACCCCTAAAAGATAACGAGCAGTACTTC. Translating gives CASSLVGQGPLKDNEQYF.

The gene calls are TRBV5-1 and TRBJ2-7; TRBD2 matches 9 bases. The V and J ends lost 0 bases and 2 bases, in that order; junction bases with no gene match: 6. Germline-derived CDR1 and CDR2 are SGHRS and YFSETQ. The CDR3 loop spans 16 amino acids. CDR3 nucleotide sequence: TGCGCCAGCAGCTTGGGCGGGGGGGCGATGACCTACGAGCAGTACTTC. Its translation: CASSLGGGAMTYEQYF. Full variable domain (remainder filled in from reference TRBV5-1 and TRBJ2-7): KAGVTQTPRYLIKTRGQQVTLSCSPISGHRSVSWYQQTPGQGLQFLFEYFSETQRNKGNFPGRFSGRQFSNSRSEMNVSTLELGDSALYLCASSLGGGAMTYEQYFGPGTRLTVT.

In this sample, this clonotype turned up a few times. The chain carries TRBV7-9 and TRBJ1-1; the D gene is possibly TRBD1 (6 bases). The CDR3 totals 14 residues. Trimming shortened V by 5 bases and J by 3 bases, and 13 bases separated the two germline ends. Germline V gene data show CDR1 as SEHNR and CDR2 as FQNEAQ (reference sequence). This CDR3 is CASSPITGYTEAFF. Written as DNA, the CDR3 is TGTGCCAGCAGCCCCATAACAGGGTACACTGAAGCTTTCTTT.

J is TRBJ1-1 and V is TRBV7-9, with 7 nucleotides matching TRBD1. After removal of 9 bases from V and 2 bases from J, the junction contained 12 bases not matched to a gene. The CDR3 covers 15 residues. CDR1 and CDR2 (germline): SEHNR, FQNEAQ (reference sequence). DNA of the CDR3: TGTGCCAGTTCTAGGGGGCAGGGGACCAACACTGAAGCTTTCTTT. It is translated as CASSRGQGTNTEAFF.

This clonotype was observed at least ten times. V and J are TRBV20-1 and TRBJ2-1; the match to TRBD2 covers 9 bases. CDR3 length: 15 amino acids. Trimming took 3 bases from V and 7 from J; bases not matched to a gene: 10. Looked up from germline, CDR1 is DFQATT and CDR2 is SNEGSKA (reference sequence). CDR3 protein: CSARASGNNWNEQFF. The CDR3 region has the DNA TGCAGTGCTAGGGCTAGCGGGAACAATTGGAATGAGCAGTTCTTC.